Given below is one T cell receptor beta chain in context. Its matching antigen is unknown. Data came from immunoSEQ multiplex PCR; TCRdb stores just in-frame clones and leaves some out. The sample includes fewer than 70,000 clones, around 75% of them seen just once. This CDR3 region has 16 residues. Trimming cost V 5 bases and J 7 bases; bases outside gene matches: 7. Germline CDR1 LNHNV, CDR2 YYDKDF (reference sequence). This entry is derived from a study of T cell clones after liver transplantation. Study at large: Liver transplant recipients had immunosuppression withdrawal attempted within 2 years.

General study results and limits: A larger donor-reactive than third-party decline suggested partial antigen-specific deletion.

The rearrangement links TRBV15 to TRBJ2-3; TRBD2 matches at 15 bases. This TCR derives from a human donor who received a liver transplant. Sequencing was performed on CD4+ T cells from blood, taken before liver transplant. CDR3 nucleotides: TGTGCCACCAGCGCGGGACTAGCGGGGGGCGGGTATACGCAGTATTTT. It is translated as CATSAGLAGGGYTQYF. Using reference TRBV15 and TRBJ2-3 for the parts outside the CDR3, the full variable domain is DAMVIQNPRYQVTQFGKPVTLSCSQTLNHNVMYWYQQKSSQAPKLLFHYYDKDFNNEADTPDNFQSRRPNTSFCFLDIRSPGLGDTAMYLCATSAGLAGGGYTQYFGPGTRLTVL.